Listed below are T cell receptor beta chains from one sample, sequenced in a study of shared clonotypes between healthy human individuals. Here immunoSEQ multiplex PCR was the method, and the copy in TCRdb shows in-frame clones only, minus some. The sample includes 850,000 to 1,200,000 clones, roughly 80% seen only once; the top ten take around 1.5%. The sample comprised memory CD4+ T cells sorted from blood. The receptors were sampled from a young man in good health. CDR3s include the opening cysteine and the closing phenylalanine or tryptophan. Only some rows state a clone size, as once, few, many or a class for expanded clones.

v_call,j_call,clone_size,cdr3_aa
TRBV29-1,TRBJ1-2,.,CSVDHVYGYTF
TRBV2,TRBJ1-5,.,CASREDRNSNQPQHF
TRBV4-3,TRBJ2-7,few,CASSQDRARLYEQYF
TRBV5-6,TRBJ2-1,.,CASSLALPTNEQFF
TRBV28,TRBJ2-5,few,CASSLVNPGTQYF
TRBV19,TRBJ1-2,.,CASSSPTGTNYGYTF
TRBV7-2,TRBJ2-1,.,CASSTGTSGANEQFF
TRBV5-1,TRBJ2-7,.,CASSLELGSSYEQYF
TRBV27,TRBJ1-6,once,CASSLYGGNSPLHF
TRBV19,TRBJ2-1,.,CASSIRGNFFYNEQFF
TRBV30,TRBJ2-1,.,CAWSETGNEQFF
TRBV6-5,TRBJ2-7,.,CASSYLWAGHPTEQYF
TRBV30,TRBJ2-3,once,CAWKVGDTQYF
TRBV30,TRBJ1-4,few,CAWRFGQGNEKLFF
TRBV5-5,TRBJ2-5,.,CASSLGAGGQKRNF
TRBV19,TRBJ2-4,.,CASSIGQGGIQYF
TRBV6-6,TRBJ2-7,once,CASSYHGQGVNEQYF
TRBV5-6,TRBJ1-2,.,CASSSQDGIYGYTF
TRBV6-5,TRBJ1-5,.,CAISGTVNQPQHF
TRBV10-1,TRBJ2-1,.,CASSKTSGIYNEQFF
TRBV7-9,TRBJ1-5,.,CASSLAGGDNQPQHF
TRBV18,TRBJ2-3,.,CASSPQLAETQYF
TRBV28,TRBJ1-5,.,CASVWGVGNQPQHF
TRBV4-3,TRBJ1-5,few,CASSQGVGQPQHF
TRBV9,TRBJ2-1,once,CASSVEVASQSSYNEQFF
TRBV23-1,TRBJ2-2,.,CASSQRRVAGGPPYTGELFF
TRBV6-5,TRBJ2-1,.,CASGNPGQHNEQFF
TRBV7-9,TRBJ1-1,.,CASTFGAGTEAFF
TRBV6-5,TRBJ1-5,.,CASSYSWTDNQPQHF
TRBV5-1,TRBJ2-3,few,CASGSTSTDTQYF
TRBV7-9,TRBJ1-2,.,CASSLAQGGYTF
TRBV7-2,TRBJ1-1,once,CASSLDFLNTEAFF
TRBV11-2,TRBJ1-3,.,CASRETGRSGNTIYF
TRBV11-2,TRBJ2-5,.,CASSLVTGAKTQYF
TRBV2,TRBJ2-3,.,CASLEQGAVDTQYF
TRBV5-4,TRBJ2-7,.,CASSLGGSATYEQYF
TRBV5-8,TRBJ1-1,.,CASSLRTVSNTEAFF
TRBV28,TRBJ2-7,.,CASSLAGPHYEQYF
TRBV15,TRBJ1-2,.,CATAPSGSYGYTF
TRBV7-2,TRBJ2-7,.,CASSQRPGLAGHEQYF
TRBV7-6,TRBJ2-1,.,CASSLGQGAYEQFF
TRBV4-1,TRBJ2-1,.,CASSQVGRGSHNEQFF
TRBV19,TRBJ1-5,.,CASSMAESFQPQHF
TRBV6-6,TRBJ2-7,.,CASRNSGGASYEQYF
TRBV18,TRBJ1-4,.,CASSSNREKLFF
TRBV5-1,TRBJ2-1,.,CASSRTWRDRTSGSMKQFF